This T cell receptor (beta chain) derives from a study of shared clonotypes between healthy human individuals. Study at large: Ranging from 18 to 49 in age, donors were a couple of women and three men. Three plates were used per donor for CD4 naive, three for CD4 memory, two for CD8 naive and one for CD8 memory. Findings and caveats of the study: Blood was the only sampled material, and tissue repertoires likely differ.

Profiled with immunoSEQ multiplex PCR; TCRdb holds only in-frame clones, not every one. The sample holds some 2.1 million clones, about 95% seen once. Naive-designated CD8 cells lacked CD45RO, were positively enriched for CCR7, and omitted terminally differentiated effector memory CD45RA+ cells. The donors, all of them Caucasian adults, lived in Nashville, Tennessee. Turning to this clone: Its antigen is still unknown.

Trimming pared 5 bases from V and 2 bases from J, leaving 16 bases between. Germline-derived CDR1 and CDR2 are SEHNR and FQNEAQ (reference sequence). This CDR3 has 15 amino acids. What was sequenced was naive CD8+ T cells sorted from blood. This chain joins TRBV7-9 and TRBJ2-7; the D gene is possibly TRBD2 (7 bases). The sequence was collected from a young man in good health. In nucleotides, the CDR3 is TGTGCCAGCAGCCCAGGGGAGGGGGAGACCTACGAGCAGTACTTC. Its translation is CASSPGEGETYEQYF.